The 29 T cell receptor beta chains below come from one sample, sequenced in a study of blood T cell repertoires in COVID-19. Assay used: immunoSEQ multiplex PCR; TCRdb lists only in-frame clones, some missing. This sample has 200,000 to 250,000 clones, with 70% to 90% found just once. The sample comprised PBMCs or T cells enriched from blood (not recorded which). The receptors stem from a woman in her thirties or forties with acute COVID-19.

The chain uses TRBV11-2 and TRBJ1-2, with D possibly TRBD1 on 5 matching bases. V was pared by 2 bases and J by 7 bases, with 17 bases between. Germline assignment: CDR1 SGHAT and CDR2 FQNNGV. The CDR3 is 15 residues long. CDR3 nucleotide sequence: TGTGCCAGCAGCTTACAGGGTACCTCTATGGTTGGCTACACCTTC. It translates to CASSLQGTSMVGYTF.

The chain links TRBV19 to TRBJ2-7, with a weak D call TRBD1 (6 bases). V dropped 3 bases and J dropped 3 bases, with 9 bases sitting between them. The V gene's germline CDR1 is LNHDA and CDR2 SQIVND (reference sequence). CDR3 length: 13 amino acids. CDR3 nucleotide sequence: TGTGCCAGTAGTATTCAGGGGAGCTACGAGCAGTACTTC. Translating it yields CASSIQGSYEQYF.

In its sample, this clone was seen a few times. The gene calls are TRBV19 and TRBJ2-2; 13 nucleotides align to TRBD2. This CDR3 contains 18 residues. V was pared by 5 bases and J by 5 bases, with 11 bases of the junction left unmatched. Germline-derived CDR1 and CDR2 are LNHDA and SQIVND (reference sequence). The CDR3, as DNA: TGTGCCAGTAGTCCCGGACTAGCGGGGGAGTTTATGACCGGGGAGCTGTTTTTT. Residues: CASSPGLAGEFMTGELFF. The full variable domain, rest sourced from reference TRBV19 and TRBJ2-2, is DGGITQSPKYLFRKEGQNVTLSCEQNLNHDAMYWYRQDPGQGLRLIYYSQIVNDFQKGDIAEGYSVSREKKESFPLTVTSAQKNPTAFYLCASSPGLAGEFMTGELFFGEGSRLTVL.

This clone has just a few counts. The rearrangement joins TRBV19 to TRBJ2-5; a weak D match, TRBD2 (5 bases). The CDR3 extends over 12 amino acids. The ends were cut back, 8 bases at V and 7 bases at J, with 14 bases in the middle. CDR1 is LNHDA and CDR2 is SQIVND in the germline V gene (reference sequence). In nucleotides, the CDR3 is TGTGCCAGTCACGGACTCGGAGGGACCCAGTACTTC. This sequence encodes CASHGLGGTQYF.

The chain recombines TRBV7-6 with TRBJ2-4; D perhaps matches TRBD2 (6 bases). Germline CDR1 reads SGHVS; CDR2 reads FNYEAQ. V was trimmed by 1 base and J by 8 bases, leaving 12 bases between them. This CDR3 region has 14 residues. Written as DNA, the CDR3 is TGTGCCAGCAGCTTAGGGGGGGAAGCGGACATTCAGTACTTC. Protein sequence: CASSLGGEADIQYF.

The J gene is TRBJ2-7, the V gene TRBV24-1, with D tentatively TRBD2 (6 bases). The V end was cut by 5 bases, the J end by 5 bases, with 21 bases between. This CDR3 contains 16 residues. Germline CDR1 and CDR2: KGHDR and SFDVKD. The CDR3 loop reads CATSARGRIGSHEQYV. The CDR3 bases are TGTGCCACCAGTGCCCGGGGGAGGATAGGATCCCACGAGCAGTACGTC.

This clone was counted only a few times. One end of the junction varies from germline; a read error may be responsible. The chain links TRBV20-1 to TRBJ1-2, with 8 bases aligning to TRBD1. CDR3 length: 9 residues. The germline V gene encodes CDR1 DFQATT and CDR2 SNEGSKA (reference sequence). The CDR3, as DNA: TGCAGTGCCGGCCGGGACAGGCACTTC. Its translation is CSAGRDRHF.

CDR3 sequence: CASSSRTGEKLFF. CDR3 in DNA: TGTGCCAGCAGCTCCAGGACAGGAGAAAAACTGTTTTTT. This sequence joins TRBV11-2 and TRBJ1-4, with TRBD1 matching 7 bases. Germline assignment: CDR1 SGHAT and CDR2 FQNNGV. CDR3 length equals 13 residues. V lost 4 bases and J lost 8; bases outside the gene matches: 4.

The rearrangement uses TRBV29-1 and TRBJ1-1; TRBD1 is a possible D gene (6 bases). With 6 bases removed from V and 10 bases from J, the gap between germline ends came to 21 bases. The CDR3 length is 13 residues. Per the germline V gene, CDR1 is SQVTM and CDR2 is ANQGSEA. CDR3 DNA sequence: TGCAGCGTAACCGGGACACAGATGGCCCGAGCTTTCTTT. The encoded protein is CSVTGTQMARAFF.

V gene TRBV2 combines with J gene TRBJ1-2, with TRBD1 identical over 8 bases. The CDR3 contains 14 residues. The V segment lost 5 bases and the J segment 7 bases; nucleotides outside the gene matches: 9. Germline CDR1 and CDR2: SNHLY and FYNNEI. The chain's CDR3 is CASSPGGPFLGYTF. CDR3 DNA sequence: TGTGCCAGCAGTCCAGGGGGCCCCTTTCTTGGCTACACCTTC.

The chain is built from TRBV19 and TRBJ1-1; no reliable D call. The germline gives CDR1 LNHDA, CDR2 SQIVND (reference sequence). This CDR3 has 12 residues. Trimming pared 8 bases from V and 0 bases from J, leaving 7 bases between. CDR3 nucleotide sequence: TGTGCCAGTTCACAAGTGAACACTGAAGCTTTCTTT. The encoded protein is CASSQVNTEAFF.

This clone occurred once. Other nucleotide sequences from this sample produce the same CDR3. The chain uses TRBV18 and TRBJ1-1; 8 bases map to TRBD1. The trim removed 6 bases at V and 1 base at J, leaving 7 bases unmatched. Germline V gene lookup returns CDR1 KGHSH and CDR2 LQKENI. The CDR3 sequence is 15 residues long. The CDR3 DNA reads TGTGCCAGCTCCTACGGACAGGGTCCGAACACTGAAGCTTTCTTT. Its protein product is CASSYGQGPNTEAFF.

This clone has just one count. This chain connects TRBV3-1 (or the pseudogene TRBV3-2) to TRBJ1-1; no clear D gene. The V end lost 1 base, the J end lost 8 bases, and 5 bases lay between the germline ends. Germline CDR1 LGHDT, CDR2 YNNKEL (reference sequence). The CDR3 contains 11 residues. CDR3 coding DNA: TGTGCCAGCAGCCAAGCATTGGAAGCTTTCTTT. This translates into CASSQALEAFF.

This chain connects TRBV3-1 (or the pseudogene TRBV3-2) to TRBJ2-6; TRBD2 aligns across 11 bases. CDR1 is LGHDT and CDR2 is YNNKEL in the germline V gene (reference sequence). This CDR3 is built from 18 residues. Trimming cost V 6 bases and J 2 bases; bases outside gene matches: 9. This CDR3 is CASSQTSGVLAGANVLTF. In nucleotides, the CDR3 is TGTGCCAGCAGTCAGACTAGCGGGGTGTTGGCTGGGGCCAACGTCCTGACTTTC.

The V and J genes are TRBV7-5 and TRBJ2-7; TRBD2 reflects the table's D call only, with no check against the DNA. TRBV7-5 is a listed pseudogene. The CDR3 has 14 amino acids. CDR3 DNA: TGTGTCAGACCAGACCCGCTGCGGTTAGCCGAGCAGTACGTC. This gives the protein CVRPDPLRLAEQYV.

This clone was recorded a few times. The rearrangement joins TRBV6-5 to TRBJ1-5, with 9 bases fitting TRBD1. The germline V gene encodes CDR1 MNHEY and CDR2 SVGAGI. Germline trimming cut 6 bases from V and 6 bases from J; bases unmatched to any gene: 6. The CDR3 spans 14 residues. This CDR3 is CASSSGTGSQPQHF. The CDR3 DNA reads as TGTGCCAGCAGCTCCGGGACAGGGAGTCAGCCCCAGCATTTT.

The rearrangement links TRBV5-1 to TRBJ1-6, with D uncertain. This CDR3 has 13 amino acids. The V gene's germline CDR1 is SGHRS and CDR2 YFSETQ. Trimming removed 5 bases at V and 5 bases at J, with 8 bases between. Here the CDR3 reads CASRTTDNSPLHF. CDR3 nucleotides: TGCGCCAGCAGAACTACCGATAATTCACCCCTCCACTTT. Full variable domain (outside the CDR3, taken from reference TRBV5-1 and TRBJ1-6): KAGVTQTPRYLIKTRGQQVTLSCSPISGHRSVSWYQQTPGQGLQFLFEYFSETQRNKGNFPGRFSGRQFSNSRSEMNVSTLELGDSALYLCASRTTDNSPLHFGNGTRLTVT.

The chain recombines TRBV5-4 with TRBJ1-4; possibly TRBD1 for D (5 bases). V dropped 4 bases and J dropped 3 bases, with 13 bases sitting between them. Germline V gene lookup returns CDR1 SGHNT and CDR2 YYREEE (reference sequence). This CDR3 comprises 15 residues. CDR3 amino acids: CASSGGVLPNEKLFF. In DNA form, the CDR3 reads TGTGCCAGCAGCGGGGGGGTGTTGCCTAATGAAAAACTGTTTTTT.

The chain employs TRBV25-1 and TRBJ2-1; D might be TRBD2 (5 bases). In germline, CDR1 is MGHDK, CDR2 SYGVNS. Between the trimmed V and J ends, which lost 4 bases and 6 bases, there was a span of 16 bases. The CDR3 has 15 amino acids. The CDR3 coding sequence is TGTGCCAGCAGTGGGTTCACCGGCGAGGGCAATGAGCAGTTCTTC. It codes for CASSGFTGEGNEQFF. Variable domain in full (rest from reference TRBV25-1 and TRBJ2-1): EADIYQTPRYLVIGTGKKITLECSQTMGHDKMYWYQQDPGMELHLIHYSYGVNSTEKGDLSSESTVSRIRTEHFPLTLESARPSHTSQYLCASSGFTGEGNEQFFGPGTRLTVL.

The CDR3, as DNA: TGTGCCAGCAGTGAACGGCGCAACAGCAATGAGCAGTTCTTC. Amino acid sequence: CASSERRNSNEQFF. The chain links TRBV2 to TRBJ2-1; D ambiguous. Germline V gene lookup returns CDR1 SNHLY and CDR2 FYNNEI. Trimming left V 2 bases short and J 6 bases short, with 11 bases between. The CDR3 consists of 14 residues.

V usage is TRBV20-1 and J usage is TRBJ1-2, with a weak D call TRBD1 (6 bases). Trimming left V 5 bases short and J 8 bases short, with 12 bases between. The CDR3 loop spans 11 amino acids. Germline CDR1 DFQATT, CDR2 SNEGSKA (reference sequence). The CDR3 loop reads CSAAGERGYTF. The CDR3 DNA follows: TGCAGTGCTGCAGGGGAGCGGGGCTACACCTTC.

The chain uses TRBV5-1 and TRBJ1-1; weak D call: TRBD1 (6 bases). The CDR3 covers 16 residues. The ends were cut back, 0 bases at V and 3 bases at J, with 15 bases in the middle. CDR1 is SGHRS, CDR2 YFSETQ, per germline. The CDR3 here is CASSLDRELKDTEAFF. The CDR3 DNA reads as TGCGCCAGCAGCTTGGACAGGGAGTTAAAGGACACTGAAGCTTTCTTT.

The CDR3: CASSFTGGRPQETQYF. The DNA for the CDR3 is TGTGCCAGCAGCTTTACAGGGGGCCGGCCCCAAGAGACCCAGTACTTC. The V and J genes are TRBV7-8 and TRBJ2-5, with TRBD1 matching 9 bases. The V and J ends lost 3 bases and 1 base, in that order; junction bases with no gene match: 6. CDR1 and CDR2 (germline): SGHVS, FQNEAQ. The CDR3 loop spans 16 amino acids.

The V gene is TRBV7-2, the J gene TRBJ1-5; 8 bases agree with TRBD1. The CDR3 runs to 16 residues. J was trimmed by 2 bases and V by 5 bases; bases with no gene match: 8. The germline CDR1 and CDR2 sequences are SGHTA and FQGNSA. This CDR3 reads CASSPGQGGGNQPQHF. The CDR3 coding sequence is TGTGCCAGCAGCCCCGGACAGGGCGGTGGCAATCAGCCCCAGCATTTT. Combining the CDR3 with reference TRBV7-2 and TRBJ1-5 gives the whole variable domain GAGVSQSPSNKVTEKGKDVELRCDPISGHTALYWYRQSLGQGLEFLIYFQGNSAPDKSGLPSDRFSAERTGGSVSTLTIQRTQQEDSAVYLCASSPGQGGGNQPQHFGDGTRLSIL.

This clone occurred a few times. This chain uses TRBV6-4 with TRBJ1-1; D may be TRBD1 (6 bases). Germline assignment: CDR1 MRHNA and CDR2 SNTAGT. The V and J ends lost 2 bases and 8 bases respectively, with 12 bases between them. There are 13 residues in the CDR3. The CDR3 reads CASSDEAGEEAFF. The CDR3 DNA reads TGTGCCAGCAGTGACGAGGCAGGGGAGGAAGCTTTCTTT.

This clone was seen just once. J is TRBJ1-5 and V is TRBV6-4, with 10 bases matching TRBD1. The germline V gene has CDR1 MRHNA and CDR2 SNTAGT. This CDR3 is 13 amino acids long. The V gene end was trimmed by 7 bases and the J gene end by 7 bases; junction bases not matched to a gene: 4. The CDR3 spells CASKDRGCQPQHF. CDR3 nucleotides: TGTGCCAGCAAGGACAGGGGGTGCCAGCCCCAGCATTTT.

The chain recombines TRBV9 with TRBJ1-1, with D hard to call. With 3 bases removed from V and 0 bases from J, the gap between germline ends came to 6 bases. Looked up from germline, CDR1 is SGDLS and CDR2 is YYNGEE. This CDR3 has 13 amino acids. The CDR3 sequence is CASSDEMNTEAFF. Written as DNA, the CDR3 is TGTGCCAGCAGCGACGAGATGAACACTGAAGCTTTCTTT.

The V gene is TRBV30, the J gene TRBJ2-5, with 9 bases identical to TRBD1. J gave up 4 bases and V 3 bases, and 3 bases lay outside the gene matches. The CDR3 is 13 residues long. CDR1 and CDR2 (germline): GTSNPN, SVGIG (reference sequence). Here the CDR3 DNA reads TGTGCCTGGAGGGGGACAGGGCGAGAGACCCAGTACTTC. Translating gives CAWRGTGRETQYF. Looking up the rest from reference TRBV30 and TRBJ2-5 gives the full variable domain: SQTIHQWPATLVQPVGSPLSLECTVEGTSNPNLYWYRQAAGRGLQLLFYSVGIGQISSEVPQNLSASRPQDRQFILSSKKLLLSDSGFYLCAWRGTGRETQYFGPGTRLLVL.

The V and J genes are TRBV2 and TRBJ1-3; D call uncertain. The CDR3 is made up of 15 amino acids. V was cut by 1 base and J by 2 bases, with 9 bases left in between. From germline, CDR1 is SNHLY and CDR2 FYNNEI. The CDR3 sequence: CASSEERLTGNTIYF. The CDR3, as DNA: TGTGCCAGCAGTGAAGAGAGGTTGACTGGAAACACCATATATTTT.